A single sample is the source of the 28 T cell receptor beta chains below, sequenced in a study of shared clonotypes between healthy human individuals. Sequenced by immunoSEQ multiplex PCR; TCRdb stores in-frame clones only, minus some. This table has just under 350,000 clones, around 67% appearing once. The sequenced sample was memory CD4+ T cells sorted from blood. Subset: CD45RA-negative fraction. The receptors stem from a man under 40 in good health.

This clone was counted only a few times. The chain carries TRBV30 and TRBJ2-7; 7 bases align to TRBD1. The J segment lost 3 bases and the V segment lost 5 bases, leaving 4 bases of the junction unmatched. This CDR3 comprises 12 residues. Germline CDR1 and CDR2: GTSNPN and SVGIG (reference sequence). The CDR3 is CAWGQEDYEQYF. As DNA, the CDR3 is TGTGCCTGGGGACAGGAAGACTACGAGCAGTACTTC.

V is TRBV13 and J is TRBJ2-1, with D maybe TRBD1 (6 bases). Trimming left V 5 bases short and J 5 bases short, with 28 bases between. Germline loops: CDR1 PRHDT, CDR2 FYEKMQ (reference sequence). The CDR3 is 19 amino acids. DNA of the CDR3: TGTGCCAGCAGCACCCTAATCCGGCCAGGACAGCTAAAACACAATGAGCAGTTCTTC. Encoded protein: CASSTLIRPGQLKHNEQFF.

This clone was counted at least ten times. The chain links TRBV29-1 to TRBJ2-5; D is undetermined. The CDR3 consists of 14 residues. V was clipped by 1 base and J by 1 base, with 10 bases between them. Looked up from germline, CDR1 is SQVTM and CDR2 is ANQGSEA. The CDR3 reads CSVEGWQSQETQYF. The DNA for the CDR3 is TGCAGCGTTGAAGGATGGCAGAGCCAAGAGACCCAGTACTTC.

The chain uses TRBV11-2 and TRBJ1-3; D gene unclear. Germline V gives CDR1 SGHAT, CDR2 FQNNGV. Trimming removed 3 bases at V and 3 bases at J, with 6 bases between. The CDR3 is 13 residues long. The CDR3 loop is CASSFNGGNTIYF. In nucleotides, the CDR3 is TGTGCCAGCAGCTTTAATGGTGGAAACACCATATATTTT.

Notes on this clone: Different DNA sequences within this sample yield the same CDR3. The chain has TRBV9 and TRBJ2-3; 7 nucleotides agree with TRBD2. J gave up 4 bases and V 2 bases, and 4 bases lay outside the gene matches. Per germline, CDR1 SGDLS and CDR2 YYNGEE. The CDR3 has 14 residues. CDR3 DNA: TGTGCCAGCAGCGTCGGCGGGAGCTCAGATACGCAGTATTTT. Encoded protein: CASSVGGSSDTQYF.

CDR3 protein: CASSWTGGGDQPQHF. CDR3 nucleotides: TGTGCCAGCAGCTGGACAGGGGGTGGGGATCAGCCCCAGCATTTT. This chain links TRBV7-2 with TRBJ1-5; 10 bases are shared with TRBD1. This CDR3 region has 15 residues. V was pared by 4 bases and J by 5 bases, with 5 bases of the junction left unmatched. Per the germline V gene, CDR1 is SGHTA and CDR2 is FQGNSA.

V and J are TRBV5-6 and TRBJ1-2; the D is unclear. The CDR3 is 14 amino acids. Germline values: CDR1 SGHDT, CDR2 YYEEEE. Trimming cost V 2 bases and J 8 bases, with 16 bases left between them. In DNA, the CDR3 is TGTGCCAGCAGCTTATCATTCCGAGGGAGGGGCTACACCTTC. It specifies CASSLSFRGRGYTF.

The chain combines TRBV28 with TRBJ2-2; D ambiguous. V was pared by 3 bases and J by 5 bases, with 10 bases between. CDR3 length: 14 residues. Per germline, CDR1 MDHEN and CDR2 SYDVKM. DNA for the CDR3: TGTGCCAGCAGTTTGGGTTACTTTACCGGGGAGCTGTTTTTT. This gives the protein CASSLGYFTGELFF.

The chain has TRBV18 and TRBJ2-7; 7 bases align to TRBD1. The CDR3 is made up of 14 amino acids. The V segment lost 4 bases and the J segment 0 bases; nucleotides outside the gene matches: 3. Per the germline V gene, CDR1 is KGHSH and CDR2 is LQKENI. CDR3 DNA sequence: TGTGCCAGCTCACAGGACAGGAGCTCCTACGAGCAGTACTTC. Translating it yields CASSQDRSSYEQYF.

This clone was recorded once. As DNA, the CDR3 is TGTGCCAGCAGTCAACAGACAGCTGGAAACACCATATATTTT. Translated, it gives CASSQQTAGNTIYF. The chain has TRBV28 and TRBJ1-3; possible D gene TRBD1, 5 bases. CDR3 length: 14 residues. Trimming shortened V by 5 bases and J by 2 bases, and 10 bases separated the two germline ends. Germline CDR1 and CDR2: MDHEN and SYDVKM. The whole variable domain, remainder taken from reference TRBV28 and TRBJ1-3, is DVKVTQSSRYLVKRTGEKVFLECVQDMDHENMFWYRQDPGLGLRLIYFSYDVKMKEKGDIPEGYSVSREKKERFSLILESASTNQTSMYLCASSQQTAGNTIYFGEGSWLTVV.

V usage is TRBV7-9 and J usage is TRBJ2-3, with TRBD1 matching 8 bases. The germline gives CDR1 SEHNR, CDR2 FQNEAQ (reference sequence). Losses at the gene ends were 1 base for V and 3 bases for J; bases not matched to a gene: 9. The CDR3 runs 17 residues. CDR3 sequence: CASSLGGTGGTTDTQYF. DNA for the CDR3: TGTGCCAGCAGCTTAGGCGGGACAGGTGGCACGACAGATACGCAGTATTTT.

This clone was observed a handful of times. The chain joins TRBV6-1 to TRBJ2-3, with D unresolved. The germline V and J ends were trimmed by 4 bases and 6 bases, with 8 bases remaining between them. The CDR3 runs 12 residues. Germline CDR1 reads MNHNS; CDR2 reads SASEGT. In nucleotides, the CDR3 is TGTGCCAGCAGTGCCCTGCTGGATACGCAGTATTTT. This encodes CASSALLDTQYF.

The chain couples TRBV5-6 to TRBJ2-1; TRBD2 aligns across 7 bases. The trim removed 3 bases at V and 9 bases at J, leaving 12 bases unmatched. From germline, CDR1 is SGHDT and CDR2 YYEEEE. This CDR3 comprises 15 residues. The chain's CDR3 is CASSSSGGALSEQFF. The CDR3 DNA is TGTGCCAGCAGCTCGTCGGGGGGAGCCCTCTCTGAGCAGTTCTTC. Filled out from reference TRBV5-6 and TRBJ2-1, the complete variable domain reads DAGVTQSPTHLIKTRGQQVTLRCSPKSGHDTVSWYQQALGQGPQFIFQYYEEEERQRGNFPDRFSGHQFPNYSSELNVNALLLGDSALYLCASSSSGGALSEQFFGPGTRLTVL.

The chain is built from TRBV2 and TRBJ2-7; 8 nucleotides agree with TRBD1. The germline CDR1 and CDR2 sequences are SNHLY and FYNNEI. This CDR3 region has 14 residues. With 4 bases clipped from V and 0 bases from J, the junction kept 2 bases outside the gene matches. CDR3 coding DNA: TGTGCCAGCAGTGGACAGGGGCCCTCCTACGAGCAGTACTTC. Translation: CASSGQGPSYEQYF.

The genes are TRBV29-1 and TRBJ1-1; D ambiguous. The CDR3 is 11 residues long. Germline CDR1 is SQVTM and CDR2 is ANQGSEA. V was trimmed by 4 bases and J by 6 bases, leaving 9 bases between them. The CDR3 spells CSVVLHSEAFF. As DNA, the CDR3 is TGCAGCGTTGTGCTGCACTCTGAAGCTTTCTTT.

The chain carries TRBV9 and TRBJ2-1; tentative D call: TRBD2 (7 bases). The V end was cut by 0 bases, the J end by 9 bases, with 13 bases between. Germline V gene lookup returns CDR1 SGDLS and CDR2 YYNGEE. The CDR3 consists of 14 residues. The CDR3 spells CASSVATRGGEQFF. The CDR3, as DNA: TGTGCCAGCAGCGTAGCTACGAGGGGGGGTGAGCAGTTCTTC.

This clone was seen more than once but under ten times. This rearrangement joins TRBV6-4 to TRBJ2-1, with D possibly TRBD2 on 6 matching bases. Germline V lookup: CDR1 MRHNA, CDR2 SNTAGT. The CDR3 is made up of 13 amino acids. V dropped 3 bases and J dropped 6 bases, with 9 bases sitting between them. This chain's CDR3 is CASSEGDFNEQFF. In nucleotides, the CDR3 is TGTGCCAGCAGTGAGGGGGACTTCAATGAGCAGTTCTTC.

The V and J genes are TRBV7-2 and TRBJ1-3; TRBD1 might be the D (5 bases). The germline V gene has CDR1 SGHTA and CDR2 FQGNSA. Trimming took 1 base from V and 2 from J, leaving 6 bases between them. CDR3 length: 14 residues. CDR3 sequence reads: CASSLVGAGNTIYF. The CDR3 DNA reads TGTGCCAGCAGCTTAGTGGGGGCTGGAAACACCATATATTTT.

In regard to this clone: This likely reflects a read error, since a far larger clone is one base away. This chain joins TRBV28 and TRBJ2-3, with 12 bases fitting TRBD2. Trimming took 6 bases from V and 0 from J; bases not matched to a gene: 1. This CDR3 comprises 15 residues. The germline V gene encodes CDR1 MDHEN and CDR2 SYDVKM. The CDR3 protein is CASRGTSGSTDTQYF. DNA of the CDR3: TGTGCCAGCAGGGGGACTAGCGGGAGCACAGATACGCAGTATTTT.

The CDR3 DNA reads as TGCGCCAGCAGCATGACTAGCGGCAGCTCCTACGAGCAGTACTTC. It translates to CASSMTSGSSYEQYF. The chain combines TRBV5-1 with TRBJ2-7, with 9 bases that match TRBD2. The length of the CDR3 is 15 residues. V dropped 4 bases and J dropped 0; count of bases not matched to a gene: 5. Germline-derived CDR1 and CDR2 are SGHRS and YFSETQ. Complete variable domain (other parts from reference TRBV5-1 and TRBJ2-7): KAGVTQTPRYLIKTRGQQVTLSCSPISGHRSVSWYQQTPGQGLQFLFEYFSETQRNKGNFPGRFSGRQFSNSRSEMNVSTLELGDSALYLCASSMTSGSSYEQYFGPGTRLTVT.

This clone was observed a handful of times. The CDR3 DNA reads TGTGCCACAACTCTTACATTTACACACAGGGGCCACAATGAGCAGTTCTTC. Its protein product is CATTLTFTHRGHNEQFF. The chain couples TRBV27 to TRBJ2-1; TRBD1 agrees at 7 bases. The V and J ends lost 10 bases and 5 bases, in that order; junction bases with no gene match: 20. Germline V gives CDR1 MNHEY, CDR2 SMNVEV (reference sequence). The CDR3 is 17 amino acids.

The V and J genes are TRBV5-4 and TRBJ2-5; 10 bases align to TRBD1. Germline V lookup: CDR1 SGHNT, CDR2 YYREEE (reference sequence). J lost 5 bases, V lost 7 bases, and 8 bases had no gene match. This CDR3 region has 14 residues. The CDR3 spells CASAKGGQGETQYF. The DNA for the CDR3 is TGTGCCAGCGCGAAGGGGGGACAGGGGGAGACCCAGTACTTC. Full variable domain (remainder filled in from reference TRBV5-4 and TRBJ2-5): ETGVTQSPTHLIKTRGQQVTLRCSSQSGHNTVSWYQQALGQGPQFIFQYYREEENGRGNFPPRFSGLQFPNYSSELNVNALELDDSALYLCASAKGGQGETQYFGPGTRLLVL.

This clone has at least ten counts. The chain links TRBV2 to TRBJ2-1; 9 bases map to TRBD1. The V segment lost 6 bases and the J segment 3 bases; nucleotides outside the gene matches: 3. This CDR3 is 14 amino acids long. In germline, CDR1 is SNHLY, CDR2 FYNNEI. CDR3 in amino acids: CASRATGGYNEQFF. The CDR3 DNA follows: TGTGCCAGCAGGGCGACAGGGGGCTACAATGAGCAGTTCTTC.

CDR3 sequence reads: CASSVSVTAYNEQFF. The CDR3 region has the DNA TGTGCCAGCTCAGTTAGCGTAACCGCGTACAATGAGCAGTTCTTC. This chain connects TRBV18 to TRBJ2-1; perhaps TRBD2 as D (5 bases). The length of the CDR3 is 15 residues. Between the trimmed V and J ends, which lost 5 bases and 4 bases, there was a span of 15 bases. Germline V CDR1 and CDR2: KGHSH, LQKENI.

V and J are TRBV4-1 and TRBJ2-7; the match to TRBD2 covers 11 bases. The CDR3 is 18 amino acids. Germline CDR1 reads MGHRA; CDR2 reads YSYEKL. V trimming: 1 base; J trimming: 4 bases; junction bases outside the gene matches: 12. Written as DNA, the CDR3 is TGCGCCAGCAGCCAAGGTGGGCTAGCGGGAGGAACGAGGTACGAGCAGTACTTC. It translates to CASSQGGLAGGTRYEQYF.

V and J are TRBV9 and TRBJ2-5; a weak D match, TRBD2 (6 bases). Trimming removed 7 bases from V and 5 bases from J, with 12 bases in between. CDR3 length equals 12 residues. Germline-derived CDR1 and CDR2 are SGDLS and YYNGEE. The CDR3 DNA follows: TGTGCCAGCTCCCGGGGGTTGGAGACCCAGTACTTC. Translation gives CASSRGLETQYF.

This chain joins TRBV18 and TRBJ2-5; D may be TRBD2 (5 bases). The CDR3 sequence is 13 residues long. Germline values: CDR1 KGHSH, CDR2 LQKENI. Between the trimmed V and J ends, which lost 4 bases and 5 bases, there was a span of 11 bases. CDR3 protein: CASSRGMRETQYF. The CDR3, as DNA: TGTGCCAGCTCACGAGGGATGAGGGAGACCCAGTACTTC.

In its sample, this clone was seen a few times. This chain connects TRBV4-1 to TRBJ1-2; 10 bases align to TRBD1. The length of the CDR3 is 18 residues. Germline V gene lookup returns CDR1 MGHRA and CDR2 YSYEKL. V shed 1 base, J shed 6 bases, and the junction held 14 bases outside the gene matches. CDR3 protein: CASSQAYGRTGGKDGYTF. The CDR3, as DNA: TGCGCCAGCAGCCAAGCGTACGGAAGGACAGGGGGAAAGGATGGCTACACCTTC.